The entry below describes one TCR beta chain. Its cognate antigen is unknown. TCRdb recomputed calls from the RT-PCR reads with MiXCR, one row per CDR3 protein. The table lists about 520,000 distinct CDR3 sequences, 25% of them singletons. The CDR3 contains 13 residues. Germline CDR1 and CDR2: ENHRY and SYGVKD. The ends were cut back, 5 bases at V and 5 bases at J, with 12 bases in the middle. This entry belongs to a study of response to subunit inactivated influenza vaccine. Regarding the study as a whole: T cells newly recruited by each seasonal influenza vaccination are few, the authors suggested.

The rearrangement links TRBV10-3 to TRBJ2-5; TRBD2 is a possible D gene (5 bases). The receptor was isolated from a man aged 45-65 years who received an inactivated influenza vaccine. Sequenced here: CD4+ T cells sorted from PBMCs, sampled 4 to 6 days after vaccination. DNA for the CDR3: TGTGCCATCAGTAACGGGGTCTTGGAGACCCAGTACTTC. This sequence encodes CAISNGVLETQYF.